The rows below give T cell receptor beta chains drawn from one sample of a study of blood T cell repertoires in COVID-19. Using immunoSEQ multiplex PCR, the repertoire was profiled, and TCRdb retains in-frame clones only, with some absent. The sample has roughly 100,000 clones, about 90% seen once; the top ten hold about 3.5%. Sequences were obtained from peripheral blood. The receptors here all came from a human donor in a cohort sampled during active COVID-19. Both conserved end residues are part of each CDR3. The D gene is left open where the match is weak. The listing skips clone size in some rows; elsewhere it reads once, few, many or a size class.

DNA: TGTGCCAGTAGTATAAGAGGACTCTCGACAACGGGAAATTCACCCCTCCACTTT
CDR3: CASSIRGLSTTGNSPLHF
size: .
V: TRBV19
J: TRBJ1-6
D: .

DNA: TGTGCCTGGAGTGTACAGGGTCTCGAAAAACTGTTTTTT
CDR3: CAWSVQGLEKLFF
size: .
V: TRBV30
J: TRBJ1-4
D: .

DNA: TGTGCCAGCAGCTTAATACCTGTTAGCGGGAGGAAATATACGCAGTATTTT
CDR3: CASSLIPVSGRKYTQYF
size: .
V: TRBV7-9
J: TRBJ2-3
D: TRBD2

DNA: TGTGCCAGCAGCGATCGGGACAGGGGGAATGAAAAACTGTTTTTT
CDR3: CASSDRDRGNEKLFF
size: .
V: TRBV7-6
J: TRBJ1-4
D: TRBD1

DNA: TGTGCCAGCAGCCCGTCCCACCCGGGGTGGGTAGATACGCAGTATTTT
CDR3: CASSPSHPGWVDTQYF
size: .
V: TRBV9
J: TRBJ2-3
D: .

DNA: TGTGCCAGCAGCGCCGGCGGGGGAGCCTGGGAGACCCAGTACTTC
CDR3: CASSAGGGAWETQYF
size: .
V: TRBV7-6
J: TRBJ2-5
D: TRBD2

DNA: TGTGCCACCAGCAGAGATAGGGCAGGGACTGGAAACACCATATATTTT
CDR3: CATSRDRAGTGNTIYF
size: .
V: TRBV15
J: TRBJ1-3
D: .

DNA: TGTGCCAGCAGCCCTACCTCACAGCGGGGGGCGACCCAGTACTTC
CDR3: CASSPTSQRGATQYF
size: .
V: TRBV11-3
J: TRBJ2-5
D: TRBD2

DNA: TGTGCCAGCAGCGAAACTAGCGGCTCCTACAATGAGCAGTTCTTC
CDR3: CASSETSGSYNEQFF
size: .
V: TRBV9
J: TRBJ2-1
D: TRBD2

DNA: TGTGCCAGCAGCCCGCTAGCGGGAGCTGTGACCGGGGAGCTGTTTTTT
CDR3: CASSPLAGAVTGELFF
size: .
V: TRBV7-2
J: TRBJ2-2
D: TRBD2

DNA: TGTGCCAGCAGCTTAGCTAGTCTGGAAAAACTGTTTTTT
CDR3: CASSLASLEKLFF
size: .
V: TRBV7-8
J: TRBJ1-4
D: .

DNA: TGTGCCAGCAGTTACTCGCGAAATCAGCCCCAGCATTTT
CDR3: CASSYSRNQPQHF
size: .
V: TRBV6-2/TRBV6-3
J: TRBJ1-5
D: .

DNA: TGTGCCAGCAGACCCGGACAGTCCTATGGCTACACCTTC
CDR3: CASRPGQSYGYTF
size: .
V: TRBV3-1/TRBV3-2
J: TRBJ1-2
D: .

DNA: TGTGCCACCAGTGATCTCCCTTTGAGCGGGACCTACAATGAGCAGTTCTTC
CDR3: CATSDLPLSGTYNEQFF
size: .
V: TRBV24-1
J: TRBJ2-1
D: TRBD2

DNA: TGTGCCAGCAGACGAACAGGGTTGGGTCAAGAGACCCAGTACTTC
CDR3: CASRRTGLGQETQYF
size: once
V: TRBV28
J: TRBJ2-5
D: .

DNA: TGTGCCAGCAGTTCCTGGGGACAAGCGACCTACGAGCAGTACTTC
CDR3: CASSSWGQATYEQYF
size: .
V: TRBV27
J: TRBJ2-7
D: .

DNA: TGCGCCAGCAGCCAAGCCCCGACACAGTCCTACGAGCAGTACTTC
CDR3: CASSQAPTQSYEQYF
size: .
V: TRBV4-1
J: TRBJ2-7
D: .

DNA: TGTGCCAGCTCACCACGGCGGACTAGAGACAATGAGCAGTTCTTC
CDR3: CASSPRRTRDNEQFF
size: .
V: TRBV18
J: TRBJ2-1
D: TRBD2

DNA: TGTGCCAGCAGCCATAGCGTTAGCTCCTACAATGAGCAGTTCTTC
CDR3: CASSHSVSSYNEQFF
size: once
V: TRBV7-2
J: TRBJ2-1
D: .

DNA: TGTGCCAGCGCAGGGGGCAATCAGCCCCAGCATTTT
CDR3: CASAGGNQPQHF
size: .
V: TRBV28
J: TRBJ1-5
D: .

DNA: TGTGCCAGCAGCCTAACATTACCTGATAGCAATCAGCCCCAGCATTTT
CDR3: CASSLTLPDSNQPQHF
size: .
V: TRBV7-8
J: TRBJ1-5
D: .